The 12 T cell receptor beta chains given below trace back to one sample, sequenced in a study of T cells in Graves' hyperthyroidism and ophthalmopathy. Amplification yielded TCR beta CDR3 regions, with RNA transcripts as the source. The HTBI primer set served for first-round RT-PCR of the TCR CDR3. TCRdb re-called the multiplex PCR reads with MiXCR, one entry per CDR3 protein. The sample yields 700,000 or so distinct CDR3 sequences, approximately 14% seen once. The sequencing input was blood. These receptors came from a woman between 45 and 60 years old with Graves' ophthalmopathy.

The chain recombines TRBV19 with TRBJ2-5, with 7 bases fitting TRBD1. The ends lost 4 bases at V and 1 base at J; junction bases unmatched: 3. This CDR3 region has 14 residues. Germline V lookup: CDR1 LNHDA, CDR2 SQIVND (reference sequence). The CDR3: CASSKTGFQETQYF. CDR3 sequence (DNA): TGTGCCAGTAGTAAGACAGGGTTCCAAGAGACCCAGTACTTC.

In this sample, this clonotype turned up many times. The chain carries TRBV27 and TRBJ2-7; 13 nucleotides line up with TRBD2. This CDR3 comprises 17 residues. The germline CDR1 and CDR2 sequences are MNHEY and SMNVEV (reference sequence). With 2 bases clipped from V and 2 bases from J, the junction kept 6 bases outside the gene matches. The CDR3 DNA sequence: TGTGCCAGCAGTTTACAGGGACTAGCGGGGTTACCCTACGAGCAGTACTTC. Translation: CASSLQGLAGLPYEQYF.

This clonotype was counted many times. The rearrangement links TRBV19 to TRBJ2-2; D assignment may be TRBD1 or TRBD2 (5 bases each). The germline CDR1 and CDR2 sequences are LNHDA and SQIVND (reference sequence). This CDR3 has 16 amino acids. The germline V and J ends were trimmed by 5 bases and 6 bases, with 19 bases remaining between them. The DNA of the CDR3 is TGTGCCAGTAGTCGCCCCGGGACGAGGCATCCCGGGGAGCTGTTTTTT. It translates to CASSRPGTRHPGELFF.

This clonotype occurred a few times. The chain employs TRBV3-2 and TRBJ2-1. TRBV3-2 is a documented pseudogene. This CDR3 has 11 amino acids. The CDR3 DNA is TGTGCCAACATTACATACAATGAGCAGTTCTTC. This encodes CANITYNEQFF.

This clonotype was seen repeatedly, ten times or more. CDR3 sequence: CASSSRQTANYGYTF. CDR3 bases: TGTGCCAGCAGTTCCCGACAGACGGCTAACTATGGCTACACCTTC. The chain combines TRBV27 with TRBJ1-2, with D maybe TRBD1 (5 bases). CDR1 is MNHEY, CDR2 SMNVEV, per germline (reference sequence). Trimming cost V 4 bases and J 0 bases, with 12 bases left between them. The CDR3 extends over 15 amino acids.

In this sample, this clonotype turned up many times. The V call is TRBV28, the J call TRBJ2-1, with D unresolved. V gave up 6 bases and J gave up 9 bases, with 9 bases separating them. Per the germline V gene, CDR1 is MDHEN and CDR2 is SYDVKM. CDR3 length equals 11 residues. The CDR3 here is CASSLPSEQFF. The CDR3 bases are TGTGCCAGCAGCCTCCCCAGTGAGCAGTTCTTC. The full variable domain, in which reference TRBV28 and TRBJ2-1 provide the parts outside the CDR3, is DVKVTQSSRYLVKRTGEKVFLECVQDMDHENMFWYRQDPGLGLRLIYFSYDVKMKEKGDIPEGYSVSREKKERFSLILESASTNQTSMYLCASSLPSEQFFGPGTRLTVL.

This clonotype appeared many times. V gene TRBV4-3 combines with J gene TRBJ1-1, with D possibly TRBD1 on 5 matching bases. Between the trimmed V and J ends, which lost 0 bases and 3 bases, there was a span of 11 bases. The CDR3 has 15 residues. The germline V gene encodes CDR1 LGHNA and CDR2 YSLEER. CDR3 coding DNA: TGCGCCAGCAGCCAAGATGGGGGGTTGGACACTGAAGCTTTCTTT. It codes for CASSQDGGLDTEAFF.

This clonotype was seen repeatedly, ten times or more. The chain employs TRBV11-3 and TRBJ2-3, with D perhaps matching TRBD1 (6 bases). CDR1 and CDR2 (germline): SGHNT, YENEEA. The ends were cut back, 2 bases at V and 1 base at J, with 19 bases in the middle. This CDR3 region has 18 residues. The CDR3 bases are TGTGCCAGCAGCTTAATCCAGTGGTTGGGGGCCGGCACAGATACGCAGTATTTT. Translation gives CASSLIQWLGAGTDTQYF.

This clonotype was detected ten times or more. The chain is built from TRBV5-1 and TRBJ2-5; TRBD1 matches 7 bases. This CDR3 has 15 amino acids. J lost 4 bases, V lost 1 base, and 7 bases had no gene match. Germline V CDR1 and CDR2: SGHRS, YFSETQ. CDR3 DNA sequence: TGCGCCAGCAGCTTGCAACAGGGGTTCGGAGAGACCCAGTACTTC. Protein: CASSLQQGFGETQYF. The variable domain in full, with the rest retrieved from reference TRBV5-1 and TRBJ2-5, is KAGVTQTPRYLIKTRGQQVTLSCSPISGHRSVSWYQQTPGQGLQFLFEYFSETQRNKGNFPGRFSGRQFSNSRSEMNVSTLELGDSALYLCASSLQQGFGETQYFGPGTRLLVL.

This clonotype was seen repeatedly, ten times or more. This chain uses TRBV29-1 with TRBJ2-2; 7 nucleotides match TRBD1. CDR3 length: 14 amino acids. Trimming cost V 4 bases and J 1 base; bases outside gene matches: 3. Germline V CDR1 and CDR2: SQVTM, ANQGSEA. The CDR3 region has the DNA TGCAGCGTTGCCGGGACAGTGAACACCGGGGAGCTGTTTTTT. Protein sequence: CSVAGTVNTGELFF.

This rearrangement joins TRBV15 to TRBJ2-1, with D unresolved. This CDR3 has 14 residues. Germline V gene data show CDR1 as LNHNV and CDR2 as YYDKDF (reference sequence). V was cut by 3 bases and J by 8 bases, with 14 bases left in between. CDR3 DNA: TGTGCCACCAGCAGCGGCCATAGTCCCCATGAGCAGTTCTTC. Amino acid sequence: CATSSGHSPHEQFF. Full variable domain (rest looked up from reference TRBV15 and TRBJ2-1): DAMVIQNPRYQVTQFGKPVTLSCSQTLNHNVMYWYQQKSSQAPKLLFHYYDKDFNNEADTPDNFQSRRPNTSFCFLDIRSPGLGDTAMYLCATSSGHSPHEQFFGPGTRLTVL.

The V call is TRBV3-2, the J call TRBJ2-1; the table's D call of TRBD1 was not tested on the DNA. TRBV3-2 is a known pseudogene. The CDR3 runs 16 residues. The CDR3 loop is CASSQDRDRPTDEQFF. As DNA, the CDR3 is TGTGCCAGCAGCCAAGACCGGGACAGGCCTACCGATGAGCAGTTCTTC.